The clone carrying this TCR beta chain showed up just once. Its antigen is not known. Profiling relied on immunoSEQ multiplex PCR, and the TCRdb table lists in-frame clones only, not all of them. Here the sample spans approximately 110,000 clones, 92% being singletons. This entry is derived from a study of T cell responses to AZD1222 COVID-19 vaccine. Study outcomes and limitations: Donors skewed white British and female; clonal diversity was possibly underestimated. Breadth and depth of Spike-specific TCRs rose after two AZD1222 doses. Repertoire sampling occurred only after the peak T cell response.

The germline V gene encodes CDR1 SGHVS and CDR2 FQNEAQ. Trimming shortened V by 4 bases and J by 3 bases, and 26 bases separated the two germline ends. The CDR3 covers 19 residues. Combined were second doses at about 4 or about 12 weeks. The origin of this receptor is an adult who received the AZD1222 COVID-19 vaccine. The chain links TRBV7-8 to TRBJ2-3; TRBD1 is a possible D gene (5 bases). This sample comprised peripheral blood, obtained 28 days after the second AZD1222 dose. The chain's CDR3 is CASSSPSFPRDIGTDTQYF. CDR3 in DNA: TGTGCCAGCAGCTCGCCTTCTTTTCCCAGGGATATAGGTACAGATACGCAGTATTTT.